These 3 T cell receptor beta chains were sequenced from one sample in a study of OX40 agonist ivuxolimab in advanced cancers. TCRdb's table, derived via immunoSEQ multiplex PCR, lists solely in-frame clones and lacks some. The profile covers about 46,000 clones, with about nine tenths appearing a single time and 45% to 70% taken by the ten largest. This sample comprised CD4+ or CD8+ T cells sorted from blood, obtained in a trial of the OX40 agonist ivuxolimab. The receptors originated from an adult with an advanced solid tumor such as melanoma, head and neck, liver or kidney cancer.

In this sample, this clone turned up once. The chain recombines TRBV7-9 with TRBJ2-7; perhaps D is TRBD1 or TRBD2 (5 bases each). V was trimmed by 5 bases and J by 0 bases, leaving 20 bases between them. This CDR3 spans 17 amino acids. The germline V gene encodes CDR1 SEHNR and CDR2 FQNEAQ (reference sequence). CDR3 DNA sequence: TGTGCCAGCAGCCTTACCCACGGGGCCAAGAGCTCCTACGAGCAGTACTTC. This sequence encodes CASSLTHGAKSSYEQYF.

The V gene is TRBV7-3, the J gene TRBJ2-2, with TRBD1 matching over 8 bases. The trim removed 5 bases at V and 0 bases at J, leaving 2 bases unmatched. The CDR3 is 15 residues long. Germline-derived CDR1 and CDR2 are SGHTA and FQGTGA. CDR3 sequence: CASSAGQANTGELFF. The CDR3 DNA is TGTGCCAGCAGCGCGGGACAGGCGAACACCGGGGAGCTGTTTTTT.

In DNA form, the CDR3 reads TGTGCCAGTAGTACTGGGACAGGTAATGAAAAACTGTTTTTT. Its translation: CASSTGTGNEKLFF. This chain uses TRBV19 with TRBJ1-4, with 8 positions matching TRBD1. This CDR3 spans 14 amino acids. J lost 4 bases, V lost 4 bases, and 2 bases had no gene match. Germline CDR1 and CDR2: LNHDA and SQIVND (reference sequence). The full variable domain, completed using reference TRBV19 and TRBJ1-4, is DGGITQSPKYLFRKEGQNVTLSCEQNLNHDAMYWYRQDPGQGLRLIYYSQIVNDFQKGDIAEGYSVSREKKESFPLTVTSAQKNPTAFYLCASSTGTGNEKLFFGSGTQLSVL.